Presented here are 17 T cell receptor beta chains from one specimen sequenced in a study of blood T cell repertoires in COVID-19. Sequencing used immunoSEQ multiplex PCR; TCRdb keeps in-frame clones, though not all of them. Of 100,000 to 110,000 clones in the sample, more than 75% were seen once. Sequenced: peripheral blood. The receptor source for this set is a human donor in a cohort sampled during active COVID-19.

The chain couples TRBV4-3 to TRBJ2-1; 8 nucleotides line up with TRBD1. The CDR3 has 16 amino acids. CDR1 is LGHNA, CDR2 YSLEER, per germline. V dropped 0 bases and J dropped 5; count of bases not matched to a gene: 6. In DNA form, the CDR3 reads TGCGCCAGCAGCCAAGACTCGACAGGGGCAAACAATGAGCAGTTCTTC. The encoded protein is CASSQDSTGANNEQFF.

This chain connects TRBV18 to TRBJ2-3; TRBD1 aligns across 8 bases. There are 16 residues in the CDR3. V shed 1 base, J shed 2 bases, and the junction held 5 bases outside the gene matches. Germline V gene lookup returns CDR1 KGHSH and CDR2 LQKENI. CDR3 sequence reads: CASSPRQGANTDTQYF. The CDR3 bases are TGTGCCAGCTCACCACGTCAGGGGGCTAACACAGATACGCAGTATTTT.

The genes are TRBV4-3 and TRBJ2-1; TRBD1 aligns across 10 bases. The trim removed 3 bases at V and 5 bases at J, leaving 7 bases unmatched. CDR3 size: 16 residues. Germline CDR1 is LGHNA and CDR2 is YSLEER. CDR3 DNA: TGCGCCAGCAGCCAGAAGACAGGGGGCGCAAACAATGAGCAGTTCTTC. It yields the protein CASSQKTGGANNEQFF.

This rearrangement joins TRBV2 to TRBJ2-5; D call uncertain. Germline-derived CDR1 and CDR2 are SNHLY and FYNNEI. This CDR3 is 13 amino acids long. V was trimmed by 2 bases and J by 5 bases, leaving 9 bases between them. The CDR3 loop reads CASSESPRETQYF. CDR3 coding DNA: TGTGCCAGCAGTGAAAGTCCTAGGGAGACCCAGTACTTC.

The V call is TRBV18, the J call TRBJ1-5; the D gene is possibly TRBD1 (5 bases). The V gene's germline CDR1 is KGHSH and CDR2 LQKENI. The CDR3 runs to 14 residues. Trimming took off 1 base at V and 5 bases at J, with 9 bases between the two ends. The CDR3 DNA is TGTGCCAGCTCACCACGGGGGGGTGATCAGCCCCAGCATTTT. It specifies CASSPRGGDQPQHF.

The chain couples TRBV6-5 to TRBJ2-7; tentative D call: TRBD2 (7 bases). The CDR3 is made up of 14 amino acids. In germline, CDR1 is MNHEY, CDR2 SVGAGI. Trimming shortened V by 5 bases and J by 2 bases, and 13 bases separated the two germline ends. CDR3 loop: CASSRGGGAYEQYF. The CDR3 DNA reads TGTGCCAGCAGTCGGGGAGGGGGGGCCTACGAGCAGTACTTC.

The J gene is TRBJ2-2, the V gene TRBV10-3; tentative D call: TRBD1 (6 bases). The V and J ends lost 5 bases and 1 base respectively, with 23 bases between them. CDR3 length: 19 amino acids. The V gene's germline CDR1 is ENHRY and CDR2 SYGVKD. Written as DNA, the CDR3 is TGTGCCATCAGTAACCCGGAACAGGGCGTAAAACTGAACACCGGGGAGCTGTTTTTT. The encoded protein is CAISNPEQGVKLNTGELFF.

This chain connects TRBV27 to TRBJ1-1; TRBD1 might be the D (5 bases). V lost 3 bases, J lost 2 bases, and 13 bases lay in between. Per germline, CDR1 MNHEY and CDR2 SMNVEV (reference sequence). The CDR3 totals 15 residues. The CDR3: CASSFRGFLNTEAFF. In DNA, the CDR3 is TGTGCCAGCAGTTTCCGGGGGTTCCTTAACACTGAAGCTTTCTTT.

The chain combines TRBV2 with TRBJ1-5, with 11 bases identical to TRBD1. The CDR3 covers 13 residues. The germline V gene has CDR1 SNHLY and CDR2 FYNNEI. J was trimmed by 3 bases and V by 9 bases; bases with no gene match: 1. The CDR3 reads CASGQGANQPQHF. The CDR3 DNA sequence: TGTGCCAGTGGACAGGGGGCCAATCAGCCCCAGCATTTT. Using reference TRBV2 and TRBJ1-5 for the parts outside the CDR3, the full variable domain is EPEVTQTPSHQVTQMGQEVILRCVPISNHLYFYWYRQILGQKVEFLVSFYNNEISEKSEIFDDQFSVERPDGSNFTLKIRSTKLEDSAMYFCASGQGANQPQHFGDGTRLSIL.

The V and J genes are TRBV6-5 and TRBJ1-6; weak D call: TRBD1 (6 bases). Looked up from germline, CDR1 is MNHEY and CDR2 is SVGAGI. This CDR3 is 15 amino acids long. V shed 2 bases and J shed 5 bases, with 10 bases lying between them. Here the CDR3 DNA reads TGTGCCAGCAGTTACACAGGGAAAGATAATTCACCCCTCCACTTT. Residues: CASSYTGKDNSPLHF.

The chain uses TRBV21-1 and TRBJ1-6. TRBV21-1 is listed as a pseudogene. The CDR3 totals 18 residues. Here the CDR3 DNA reads TGTGCCAGCAGCAAAGCGCGGTCGAGGGACTCCTATAATTCACCCCTCCACTTT. It yields the protein CASSKARSRDSYNSPLHF.

The V gene is TRBV10-2, the J gene TRBJ2-5, with D tentatively TRBD1 (5 bases). The CDR3 is 13 amino acids. V lost 4 bases and J lost 5, with 11 bases in between. CDR1 WSHSY and CDR2 SAAADI come from the germline V gene. CDR3 region: CASSVQGAETQYF. CDR3 DNA sequence: TGCGCCAGCAGTGTCCAGGGCGCCGAGACCCAGTACTTC.

This rearrangement joins TRBV28 to TRBJ1-1; D perhaps matches TRBD1 (5 bases). The CDR3 sequence is 14 residues long. Per the germline V gene, CDR1 is MDHEN and CDR2 is SYDVKM. V lost 5 bases to trimming and J lost 3 bases, with 13 bases between them. In nucleotides, the CDR3 is TGTGCCAGCAGTAACCCAGGGTATTACACTGAAGCTTTCTTT. Translation: CASSNPGYYTEAFF. Drawing the rest from reference TRBV28 and TRBJ1-1, the complete variable domain is DVKVTQSSRYLVKRTGEKVFLECVQDMDHENMFWYRQDPGLGLRLIYFSYDVKMKEKGDIPEGYSVSREKKERFSLILESASTNQTSMYLCASSNPGYYTEAFFGQGTRLTVV.

The chain links TRBV5-1 to TRBJ1-6; D is uncertain. Germline CDR1 and CDR2: SGHRS and YFSETQ. The CDR3 has 15 amino acids. Trimming took 1 base from V and 8 from J, leaving 13 bases between them. The CDR3 nucleotides read TGCGCCAGCAGCTTGTTGGCGGGGTTTGATTCACCCCTCCACTTT. Residues: CASSLLAGFDSPLHF.

The rearrangement links TRBV5-1 to TRBJ2-7, with TRBD1 identical over 7 bases. CDR3 length equals 13 residues. The V gene end was trimmed by 6 bases and the J gene end by 0 bases; junction bases not matched to a gene: 3. Germline CDR1 is SGHRS and CDR2 is YFSETQ. This CDR3 is CASKGTVSYEQYF. In nucleotides, the CDR3 is TGCGCCAGCAAGGGGACAGTCTCCTACGAGCAGTACTTC.

The rearrangement joins TRBV18 to TRBJ2-5; 12 positions match TRBD2. Germline V gene data show CDR1 as KGHSH and CDR2 as LQKENI. The trim removed 1 base at V and 0 bases at J, leaving 6 bases unmatched. This CDR3 is 18 amino acids long. The CDR3 DNA sequence: TGTGCCAGCTCACCACTGCTCACTAGCGGGGGGTACCAAGAGACCCAGTACTTC. Translating it yields CASSPLLTSGGYQETQYF.

The chain's CDR3 is CASSQTGTTNEKLFF. DNA of the CDR3: TGTGCCAGCAGCCAAACGGGAACAACTAATGAAAAACTGTTTTTT. This rearrangement joins TRBV6-2 or TRBV6-3 to TRBJ1-4; D not certain. Germline CDR1 and CDR2: MNHEY and SVGEGT. The V end was cut by 6 bases, the J end by 0 bases, with 11 bases between. The CDR3 has 15 residues.